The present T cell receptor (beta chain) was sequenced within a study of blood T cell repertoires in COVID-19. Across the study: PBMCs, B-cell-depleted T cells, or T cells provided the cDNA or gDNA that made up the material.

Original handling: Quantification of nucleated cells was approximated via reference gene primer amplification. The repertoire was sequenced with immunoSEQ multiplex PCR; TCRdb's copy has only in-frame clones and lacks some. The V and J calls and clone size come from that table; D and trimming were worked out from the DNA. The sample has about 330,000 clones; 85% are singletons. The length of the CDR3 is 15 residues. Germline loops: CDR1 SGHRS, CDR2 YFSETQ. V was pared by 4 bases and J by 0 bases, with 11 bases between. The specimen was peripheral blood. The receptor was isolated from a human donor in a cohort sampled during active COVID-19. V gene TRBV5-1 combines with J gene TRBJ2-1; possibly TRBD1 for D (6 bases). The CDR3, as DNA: TGCGCCAGCAGCATAACAGGGAGCTCCTACAATGAGCAGTTCTTC. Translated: CASSITGSSYNEQFF.